A selection of T cell receptor beta chains follows, all from one sample in a study of blood T cells in healthy people across ages. MiXCR, applied by TCRdb to the 5' RACE reads, yields one record per CDR3 protein. The profile shows some 550,000 distinct CDR3 sequences, roughly 48% of them singletons. The sequencing input was blood. These receptors were obtained from an older man in good health. Each CDR3 is given with its conserved first and last residue. A D gene is named only where the DNA matches it firmly. Rows may omit the clone size; those that give it use once, few, many or a size class.

cdr3_length: 17
j_call: TRBJ2-7
v_call: TRBV29-1
d_call: TRBD2
clone_size: NA
cdr3_nt: TGCAGCGTTTACGAAAGACTAGCGGAGACAACCTACAATGAGCAGTACTTC
cdr3_aa: CSVYERLAETTYNEQYF

cdr3_length: 15
j_call: TRBJ2-7
v_call: TRBV3-1
d_call: NA
clone_size: NA
cdr3_nt: TGTGCCAGCAGCCCCCAGGACGGGAATTCCTACGAGCAGTACTTC
cdr3_aa: CASSPQDGNSYEQYF

cdr3_length: 14
j_call: TRBJ1-2
v_call: TRBV6-5
d_call: NA
clone_size: few
cdr3_nt: TGTGCCAGCAGTTACGACGCCGGGGGGTATGGCTACACCTTC
cdr3_aa: CASSYDAGGYGYTF

cdr3_length: 10
j_call: TRBJ1-3
v_call: TRBV6-6
d_call: NA
clone_size: many
cdr3_nt: TGTGCCAGCAGCTCCAGCACCATATATTTT
cdr3_aa: CASSSSTIYF

cdr3_length: 14
j_call: TRBJ2-2
v_call: TRBV5-1
d_call: NA
clone_size: NA
cdr3_nt: TGCGCCAGCAGCGTGGACATCAACACCGGGGAGCTGTTTTTT
cdr3_aa: CASSVDINTGELFF

cdr3_length: 17
j_call: TRBJ1-4
v_call: TRBV7-9
d_call: NA
clone_size: NA
cdr3_nt: TGTGCCAGCAGCTTAGAGCATAAGAGAACAACTAATGAAAAACTGTTTTTT
cdr3_aa: CASSLEHKRTTNEKLFF

cdr3_length: 18
j_call: TRBJ2-7
v_call: TRBV11-1
d_call: TRBD2
clone_size: NA
cdr3_nt: TGTGCCAGCAGCTTAGTACGTAGACTAGCGGGAGATTACAATGAGCAGTACTTC
cdr3_aa: CASSLVRRLAGDYNEQYF

cdr3_length: 13
j_call: TRBJ2-3
v_call: TRBV6-6
d_call: NA
clone_size: NA
cdr3_nt: TGTGCCACAGTCAGGACAGGCACAGATACGCAGTATTTT
cdr3_aa: CATVRTGTDTQYF

cdr3_length: 12
j_call: TRBJ2-4
v_call: TRBV7-2
d_call: NA
clone_size: NA
cdr3_nt: TGTGCCAGCAGCTTAGATAGCCCATCGGTGTACTTC
cdr3_aa: CASSLDSPSVYF

cdr3_length: 11
j_call: TRBJ2-1
v_call: TRBV25-1
d_call: NA
clone_size: NA
cdr3_nt: TGTGCCAGCATAAAAAACAATGAGCAGTTCTTC
cdr3_aa: CASIKNNEQFF

cdr3_length: 16
j_call: TRBJ1-6
v_call: TRBV4-3
d_call: TRBD1
clone_size: few
cdr3_nt: TGCGCCAGCAGCCCGTCGACAGGGGCTTATAATTCACCCCTCCACTTT
cdr3_aa: CASSPSTGAYNSPLHF

cdr3_length: 13
j_call: TRBJ1-6
v_call: TRBV6-2/TRBV6-3
d_call: NA
clone_size: NA
cdr3_nt: TGTGCCAGCAGCCCTGACAGGATTCCACCCCTCCACTTT
cdr3_aa: CASSPDRIPPLHF

cdr3_length: 12
j_call: TRBJ2-5
v_call: TRBV12-3/TRBV12-4
d_call: NA
clone_size: NA
cdr3_nt: TGTGCCAGCAGAGGGGACATAGAGACCCAGTACTTC
cdr3_aa: CASRGDIETQYF

cdr3_length: 15
j_call: TRBJ2-1
v_call: TRBV6-6
d_call: TRBD2
clone_size: NA
cdr3_nt: TGTGCCAGCAGCCTTGGGACTAGCGGGGGGGTTGAGCAGTTCTTC
cdr3_aa: CASSLGTSGGVEQFF

cdr3_length: 15
j_call: TRBJ2-1
v_call: TRBV20-1
d_call: NA
clone_size: few
cdr3_nt: TGCAGTGCTAGAGATAAGGGCTTTGGGGGTGTCGGGCAGTTCTTC
cdr3_aa: CSARDKGFGGVGQFF

cdr3_length: 14
j_call: TRBJ2-1
v_call: TRBV7-9
d_call: NA
clone_size: NA
cdr3_nt: TGTGCCAGCAGCTGGCCGGGAAGACAGAATGAGCAGTTCTTC
cdr3_aa: CASSWPGRQNEQFF

cdr3_length: 15
j_call: TRBJ2-1
v_call: TRBV20-1
d_call: TRBD2
clone_size: few
cdr3_nt: TGCAGTGCTAGAGATAGGCTAGCGGGAATCAATGAGCAGTTCTTC
cdr3_aa: CSARDRLAGINEQFF

cdr3_length: 15
j_call: TRBJ2-3
v_call: TRBV29-1
d_call: TRBD1
clone_size: many
cdr3_nt: TGCAGCGTACCCAGGGACAGTTTCCCACAGGGTACGCAGTATTTT
cdr3_aa: CSVPRDSFPQGTQYF

cdr3_length: 14
j_call: TRBJ1-2
v_call: TRBV20-1
d_call: TRBD1
clone_size: few
cdr3_nt: TGCAGTGCTAATACAGGGGGGAAAGGCTATGGCTACACCTTC
cdr3_aa: CSANTGGKGYGYTF